This is a list of T cell receptor delta chains from one sample in a study of gamma-delta T cells after stem cell transplantation. TCRdb reran clone calling via CATT on the RT-PCR reads. The sample consists of some 1,600 delta-chain clones, 20% to 25% of them appearing once. Sequencing used gamma-delta T cells. These receptors were collected from a human donor. It is not recorded whose cells these are; they may come from a transplant donor. Each CDR3 is given with its conserved first and last residue. D genes are given only for firm matches. A row's size may be missing; if present it is once, few, many or a size class.

d_call	clone_size	v_call	j_call	cdr3_aa	cdr3_nt
NA	NA	TRDV1	TRDJ1	CALGETRRWGHRGDKLIF	TGTGCTCTTGGGGAAACCCGACGCTGGGGACACCGAGGGGATAAACTCATCTTT
NA	NA	TRDV1	TRDJ2	CALGSLTTLILIKALTAQFF	TGTGCTCTTGGGTCCCTGACAACCCTTATCCTGATCAAAGCTTTGACAGCACAATTCTTC
NA	few	TRDV2	TRDJ1	CACETVPGIIDTDKLIF	TGTGCCTGTGAGACCGTTCCGGGGATTATCGACACCGATAAACTCATCTTT
TRDD3	few	TRDV2	TRDJ1	CACDTFTGGYARYTDNLIF	TGTGCCTGTGACACCTTCACTGGGGGATACGCGAGGTACACCGATAACCTCATCTTT
NA	NA	TRDV2	TRDJ1	CACDPMGANTDKLIF	TGTGCCTGTGATCCTATGGGGGCTAACACCGATAAACTCATCTTT
TRDD3	large	TRDV2	TRDJ1	CACDTVPVLGDMEGKLIF	TGTGCCTGTGACACCGTCCCCGTACTGGGGGATATGGAGGGGAAACTCATCTTT
TRDD3	NA	TRDV2	TRDJ3	CACDTPSELGDTWSWDTRQMFF	TGTGCCTGTGACACTCCTTCCGAACTGGGGGATACTTGGTCCTGGGACACCCGACAGATGTTTTTC
TRDD3	few	TRDV2	TRDJ1	CACDSLGEKRSDKLIF	TGTGCCTGTGACTCTCTGGGGGAAAAGAGATCCGATAAACTCATCTTT
TRDD3	medium-sized	TRDV2	TRDJ1	CACDILLGDTEDTDKLIF	TGTGCCTGTGACATTCTATTGGGGGATACGGAAGACACCGATAAACTCATCTTT
NA	few	TRDV2	TRDJ1	CACDPLTGGTDKLIF	TGTGCCTGTGACCCGTTGACCGGGGGGACCGATAAACTCATCTTT
TRDD3	few	TRDV2	TRDJ3	CACDTVNPLGDTRVDSWDTRQMFF	TGTGCCTGTGACACCGTTAACCCACTGGGGGATACTAGGGTGGACTCCTGGGACACCCGACAGATGTTTTTC
NA	NA	TRDV2	TRDJ1	CACDTVGIRADNLIF	TGTGCCTGTGACACCGTGGGGATTCGGGCCGATAACCTCATCTTT
TRDD3	NA	TRDV2	TRDJ3	CACDTATGGVSSWDTRQMFF	TGTGCCTGTGACACCGCTACTGGGGGAGTTAGCTCCTGGGACACCCGACAGATGTTTTTC
TRDD3	NA	TRDV2	TRDJ1	CACDKVMRGDTLLIF	TGTGCCTGTGACAAGGTGATGAGAGGGGATACATTACTCATCTTT
TRDD3	few	TRDV2	TRDJ1	CACDTLSTLGDTISDKLIF	TGTGCCTGTGACACCCTTTCTACTTTGGGGGATACTATTTCCGATAAACTCATCTTT
NA	NA	TRDV2	TRDJ1	CACDLVGGYVYREIHFASAKLIF	TGTGCCTGTGACCTCGTCGGAGGATATGTGTACCGCGAAATACACTTCGCATCCGCTAAACTCATCTTT
TRDD3	NA	TRDV2	TRDJ1	CACDRRLGDTDKLIF	TGTGCCTGTGACCGCCGACTGGGGGATACCGATAAACTCATCTTT
TRDD3	few	TRDV2	TRDJ1	CACDTVGSLLGEIDKLIF	TGTGCCTGTGACACCGTAGGTTCCCTACTGGGGGAAATCGATAAACTCATCTTT
TRDD3	NA	TRDV2	TRDJ1	CAWSDWGIRADKLIF	TGTGCCTGGTCCGACTGGGGGATACGCGCCGATAAACTCATCTTT
NA	NA	TRDV2	TRDJ1	CACDTGGSSTDTDKLIF	TGTGCCTGTGACACCGGTGGGAGTTCTACGGACACCGATAAACTCATCTTT
NA	few	TRDV2	TRDJ1	CACDPILNTGAKLIF	TGTGCCTGTGACCCCATATTGAATACGGGGGCAAAACTCATCTTT
NA	few	TRDV2	TRDJ1	CACDTVSGDLNTDKLIF	TGTGCCTGTGACACCGTCAGTGGGGACCTCAACACCGATAAACTCATCTTT
TRDD3	once	TRDV2	TRDJ1	CAFDIRGDSADKLIF	TGTGCCTTTGACATACGGGGGGATTCCGCCGATAAACTCATCTTT
NA	medium-sized	TRDV2	TRDJ3	CACDTVRGPWDTRQMFF	TGTGCCTGTGACACCGTTCGGGGGCCCTGGGACACCCGACAGATGTTTTTC
TRDD3	NA	TRDV2	TRDJ1	CACDTLNWGIRPPQERDTDKLIF	TGTGCCTGTGACACGCTCAACTGGGGGATACGTCCCCCCCAAGAGAGGGACACCGATAAACTCATCTTT
TRDD3	medium-sized	TRDV2	TRDJ1	CACEPLGGQDKLIF	TGTGCCTGTGAACCGCTGGGGGGTCAGGATAAACTCATCTTT
TRDD3	few	TRDV1	TRDJ1	CALGEPPSKLTGGYLHTYTDKLIF	TGTGCTCTTGGGGAACCTCCTTCCAAACTAACTGGGGGATACCTGCACACTTACACCGATAAACTCATCTTT
NA	medium-sized	TRDV2	TRDJ2	CACDTVKPRGASLTAQLFF	TGTGCCTGTGACACCGTCAAACCCCGCGGGGCGTCTTTGACAGCACAACTCTTCTTT
TRDD3	NA	TRDV2	TRDJ1	CACDTVSLGDTAEYTDKLIF	TGTGCCTGTGACACCGTGTCCCTGGGGGATACTGCTGAGTACACCGATAAACTCATCTTT
NA	large	TRDV2	TRDJ2	CACDTVSGQAQLFF	TGTGCCTGTGACACCGTTAGCGGACAAGCACAACTCTTCTTT
NA	few	TRDV2	TRDJ1	CACDTLDTTDFTDKLIF	TGTGCCTGTGACACCTTGGATACTACCGACTTCACCGATAAACTCATCTTT
NA	few	TRDV2	TRDJ1	CACDTVGPSSGSKLIF	TGTGCCTGTGACACCGTAGGGCCGTCTTCCGGCAGCAAACTCATCTTT
TRDD3	few	TRDV2	TRDJ1	CACDTLTTTGGLTDKLIF	TGTGCCTGTGACACTTTAACCACAACTGGGGGGCTCACCGATAAACTCATCTTT
TRDD3	NA	TRDV2	TRDJ1	CACDQLGTGRPDKLIF	TGTGCCTGTGATCAACTGGGGACCGGGCGGCCCGATAAACTCATCTTT
TRDD3	few	TRDV2	TRDJ3	CACDQLGDTSSWDTRQMFF	TGTGCCTGTGATCAACTGGGGGATACAAGCTCCTGGGACACCCGACAGATGTTTTTC
TRDD3	hyperexpanded	TRDV1	TRDJ1	CALGELRERETGVGPDKLIF	TGTGCTCTTGGGGAACTGAGGGAGAGAGAAACTGGGGTTGGACCCGATAAACTCATCTTT
TRDD3	medium-sized	TRDV2	TRDJ3	CACDTVGDSSWDTRQMFF	TGTGCCTGTGACACCGTGGGGGACAGCTCCTGGGACACCCGACAGATGTTTTTC
TRDD3	once	TRDV2	TRDJ1	CACYPVGDTADKLIF	TGTGCCTGTTACCCTGTGGGGGATACTGCCGATAAACTCATCTTT
TRDD3	few	TRDV2	TRDJ1	CACVTVRTGGLPLQEKLIF	TGTGCCTGTGTCACCGTGAGGACTGGGGGATTACCCCTGCAGGAGAAACTCATCTTT
TRDD3	medium-sized	TRDV2	TRDJ3	CACDFTGDHRSWDTRQMFF	TGTGCCTGTGACTTCACTGGGGACCACCGCTCCTGGGACACCCGACAGATGTTTTTC
NA	NA	TRDV2	TRDJ1	CACDTLIRGATDKLIF	TGTGCCTGTGACACCCTGATCCGGGGGGCTACCGATAAACTCATCTTT
NA	large	TRDV2	TRDJ3	CACDTGGTRQSSWDTRQMFF	TGTGCCTGTGACACCGGGGGAACCCGTCAAAGCTCCTGGGACACCCGACAGATGTTTTTC
NA	NA	TRDV2	TRDJ1	CACDLLNTDKLIF	TGTGCCTGTGACCTCCTCAACACCGATAAACTCATCTTT
TRDD3	few	TRDV2	TRDJ1	CACDTLLGDTDGGDKLIF	TGTGCCTGTGACACCTTACTGGGGGATACGGATGGCGGCGATAAACTCATCTTT
TRDD3	few	TRDV2	TRDJ1	CACDPLPVLGDTGGTDKLIF	TGTGCCTGTGACCCTCTCCCAGTACTGGGGGATACTGGGGGCACCGATAAACTCATCTTT
TRDD3	large	TRDV2	TRDJ1	CACDTVDGGDGGYDKLIF	TGTGCCTGTGACACCGTGGACGGGGGTGATGGGGGATACGATAAACTCATCTTT
TRDD3	NA	TRDV3	TRDJ1	CAFNRKPPLRGLGDTRGNTDKLIF	TGTGCCTTTAATCGGAAACCCCCACTACGGGGACTGGGGGATACGCGGGGGAACACCGATAAACTCATCTTT
TRDD3	medium-sized	TRDV2	TRDJ1	CACDPVLGVTYTDKLIF	TGTGCCTGTGACCCTGTACTGGGGGTGACGTACACCGATAAACTCATCTTT
NA	NA	TRDV2	TRDJ3	CACDTVGGLTRQMFF	TGTGCCTGTGACACCGTTGGGGGTTTGACCCGACAGATGTTTTTC